A single count supports the clone carrying this T cell receptor (beta chain). The antigen is unknown. Blood sampling was done at baseline, cycle 4 day 1, and cycle 7 day 1. These data belong to a study of OX40 agonist ivuxolimab in advanced cancers. Turning to the study itself: An anti-OX40 (CD134) antibody with agonistic activity, ivuxolimab, was administered to patients. The patients received ivuxolimab by intravenous route every 2 weeks at 0.01 to 10 mg/kg.

Study outcomes and limitations: CD8+ T cells (on average) carried more expanded clones than CD4+ T cells.

Sequencing was performed with immunoSEQ multiplex PCR; in TCRdb, only in-frame clones are kept and a portion is missing. In the table there are approximately 120,000 clones, 85% to 95% of which are singletons. This TCR came from an adult with an advanced solid tumor such as melanoma, head and neck, liver or kidney cancer. This material consisted of CD4+ or CD8+ T cells sorted from blood, taken in a trial of the OX40 agonist ivuxolimab.

For the CDR3, the DNA is TGTGCCAGCAGCTCCCAGGGGACACTGTCTGAAGCTTTCTTT. Translation gives CASSSQGTLSEAFF. The chain couples TRBV11-1 to TRBJ1-1, with TRBD1 as a possible D gene (6 bases). This CDR3 is 14 amino acids long. CDR1 and CDR2 from the germline V gene are SGHAT and FQDESV (reference sequence). Trimming took off 4 bases at V and 6 bases at J, with 15 bases between the two ends.